This TCR beta chain was captured in a study of TIL therapy for anti-PD-1-resistant metastatic lung cancer. Overall study: Median patient age was about 56, ranging about 38-80 years. Half of patients were current or former smokers.

V lost 0 bases to trimming and J lost 2 bases, with 10 bases between them. The CDR3 spans 15 residues. CDR1 is SGDLS, CDR2 YYNGEE, per germline. Sample time point: pre-treatment sample, taken before nivolumab and TIL therapy. The tumor samples were excised metastases, mostly pleural nodules or supraclavicular lymph nodes. Progressing patients received lymphodepletion, expanded TIL infusion and IL-2. Patients were adults with stage 4 NSCLC. The libraries were made with immunoSEQ v3. The method was immunoSEQ multiplex PCR; TCRdb's version includes in-frame clones alone and lacks a portion of them. The sample gives about 50,000 clones, just over 70% of which show up once; about 6% is in the top ten.

This chain uses TRBV9 with TRBJ2-3; D not resolved. The sample here was tumor tissue, taken at baseline. The source is a person between 25 and 80 years old with non-small cell lung cancer. The CDR3 loop is CASSVGWVVTDTQYF. The CDR3 DNA sequence: TGTGCCAGCAGCGTAGGGTGGGTAGTCACAGATACGCAGTATTTT.